This TCR beta chain was observed in a study of blood T cell repertoires in COVID-19 (dated by TCRdb to 2020 to 2022). About the full investigation: Collaborator samples came from the United States, Italy and Spain and covered acute and convalescent phases of COVID-19. The material from the prospective study consisted of cDNA or gDNA derived from T cells, B-cell-depleted T cells, or PBMCs. Deeply sampled blood TCRbeta repertoires from subjects exposed to, actively infected with, or recovered from COVID-19 were included in the dataset. A freely available public database, intended as a resource for researchers studying the immune response to SARS-CoV-2, is where the repertoires were released. The samples were drawn from two sources: the first 160 participants of the ongoing ImmuneRACE study, and about 1,300 subjects contributed by 6 global collaborators. Nearly every sample came with metadata listing a de-identified subject ID, COVID-19 status, age in years and sex. HLA class I and class II types, where available, came from metadata supplied by the sample provider rather than from assay-based typing.

TCRbeta CDR3 regions were amplified from genomic DNA by means of the immunoSEQ Assay, a bias-controlled multiplex PCR. Per the original workflow: The number of nucleated cells in each sample was estimated by amplification of reference gene primers within the assay. To quantify the absolute abundance of each unique TCRbeta CDR3 rearrangement, sequence reads were collapsed and filtered. For each sample, productive Simpson clonality was calculated as the square root of Simpson's diversity index across productive rearrangements. The source is immuneACCESS, and TCRdb retained only in-frame sequences with V and J called. Part of the clones is not carried over; for the studies checked, unresolved V genes explain less than half of this, and the remainder is unexplained. That table supplies the V and J calls and clone size; D and trimming were determined from the DNA. The sample data list about 40,000 clones, and 70% to 85% of these were observed just once. Together, the top ten hold about 25% of the sample.

Summary of the overall study and its limitations: Clinical and demographic metadata were provided uncurated, with the amount varying by source and participant.

In regard to this clone: Its cognate antigen has yet to be identified. No much larger clone exists at a distance of one base, and base qualities are not known.

Each collaborating institution followed its own protocols to collect whole blood in K2EDTA tubes. For TCRbeta analysis, collaborator samples were shipped as frozen whole blood, as isolated PBMCs, or as DNA extracted from either sample type. This TCR was recovered from a human donor with acute or convalescent COVID-19. The donor label of this sample is uncertain. The material sequenced was peripheral blood.

The base sequence is TGTGCCACCAGCAGAGATTTGACAGCCTCCCTAAGCGGCTACACCTTC. It translates as CATSRDLTASLSGYTF. Rearrangement joined TRBV15 to TRBJ1-2; TRBD1 could be the D gene, as 5 bases match. Trimming costs V 0 bases and J 8 bases, and their ends lie 19 bases apart. From a lookup of the germline V gene (reference sequence), CDR1 and CDR2 are LNHNV and YYDKDF. The CDR3 contains 16 residues, cysteine and phenylalanine counted. Just the 48-base CDR3 DNA is kept, in frame starting at base 1.